Sequencing of this T cell receptor (beta chain) was carried out in a study of blood T cell repertoires in COVID-19. About the research overall: Whether acute or convalescent, the COVID-19 samples came from the United States, Italy and Spain. PBMCs, B-cell-depleted T cells, or T cells provided the cDNA or gDNA that made up the material.

Germline lookup yields CDR1 LNHDA and CDR2 SQIVND (reference sequence). The CDR3 runs 12 residues. The junction had 2 bases not matched to a gene; V was cut back by 6 bases and J by 4 bases. Clones were read by immunoSEQ multiplex PCR, and TCRdb kept only the in-frame ones, dropping some. Of under 200,000 clones in the sample, around 83% are singletons; the top ten hold about 5.6%. The V and J genes are TRBV19 and TRBJ1-2; 7 positions match TRBD1. This TCR was recovered from a woman aged 50 to 65 with COVID-19, enrolled during active disease. Sequencing was carried out using peripheral blood. The CDR3 DNA is TGTGCCAGTAGGACAGGGATCTATGGCTACACCTTC. Amino acids: CASRTGIYGYTF.